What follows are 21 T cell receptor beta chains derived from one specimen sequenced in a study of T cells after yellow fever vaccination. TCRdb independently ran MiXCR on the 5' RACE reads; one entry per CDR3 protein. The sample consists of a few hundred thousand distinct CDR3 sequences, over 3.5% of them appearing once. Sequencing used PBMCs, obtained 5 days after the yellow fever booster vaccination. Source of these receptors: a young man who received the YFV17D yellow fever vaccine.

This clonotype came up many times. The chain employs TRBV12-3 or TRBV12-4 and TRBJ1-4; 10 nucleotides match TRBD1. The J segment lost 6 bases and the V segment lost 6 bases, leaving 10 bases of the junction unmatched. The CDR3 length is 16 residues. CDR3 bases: TGTGCCAGCAGCCGAGGGTCAGGACAGGGGGATGAAAAACTGTTTTTT. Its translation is CASSRGSGQGDEKLFF.

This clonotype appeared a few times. The CDR3 coding sequence is TGTGCCAGCAGTTACTCGAGATGGGGGGACGACAATCAGCCCCAGCATTTT. Its protein is CASSYSRWGDDNQPQHF. This sequence joins TRBV6-2 or TRBV6-3 and TRBJ1-5; possible D gene TRBD1, 5 bases. CDR1 is MNHEY, CDR2 SVGEGT, per germline. CDR3 length: 17 residues. The V end was cut by 0 bases, the J end by 3 bases, with 15 bases between.

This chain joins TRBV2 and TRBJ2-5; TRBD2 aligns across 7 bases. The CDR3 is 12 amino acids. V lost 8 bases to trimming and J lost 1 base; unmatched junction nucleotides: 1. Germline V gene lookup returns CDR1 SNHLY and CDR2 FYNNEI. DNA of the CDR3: TGTGCCAGCCAGCGGGGCCAAGAGACCCAGTACTTC. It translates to CASQRGQETQYF.

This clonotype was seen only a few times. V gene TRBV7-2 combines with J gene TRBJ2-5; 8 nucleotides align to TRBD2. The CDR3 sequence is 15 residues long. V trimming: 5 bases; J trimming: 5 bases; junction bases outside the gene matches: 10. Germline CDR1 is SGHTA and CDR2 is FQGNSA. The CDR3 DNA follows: TGTGCCAGCAGCACCCGGGGGGGGCGCGCGGAGACCCAGTACTTC. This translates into CASSTRGGRAETQYF.

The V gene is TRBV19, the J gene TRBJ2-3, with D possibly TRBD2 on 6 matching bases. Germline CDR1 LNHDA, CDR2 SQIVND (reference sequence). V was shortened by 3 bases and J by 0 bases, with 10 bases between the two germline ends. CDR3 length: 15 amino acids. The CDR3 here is CASSMGGASTDTQYF. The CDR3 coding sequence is TGTGCCAGTAGTATGGGCGGGGCTAGCACAGATACGCAGTATTTT.

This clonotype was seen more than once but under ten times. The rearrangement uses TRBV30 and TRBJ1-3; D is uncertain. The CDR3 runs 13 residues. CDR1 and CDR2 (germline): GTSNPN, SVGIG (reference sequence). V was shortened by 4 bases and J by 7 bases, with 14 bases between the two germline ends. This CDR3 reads CAWIVGWANTIYF. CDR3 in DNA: TGTGCCTGGATCGTCGGGTGGGCCAACACCATATATTTT.

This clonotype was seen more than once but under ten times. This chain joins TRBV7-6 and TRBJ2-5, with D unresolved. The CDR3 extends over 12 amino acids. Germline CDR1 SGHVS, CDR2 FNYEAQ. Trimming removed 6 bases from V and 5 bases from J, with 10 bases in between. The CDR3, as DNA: TGTGCCAGCAGTTCCCTTTCGGAGACCCAGTACTTC. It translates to CASSSLSETQYF.

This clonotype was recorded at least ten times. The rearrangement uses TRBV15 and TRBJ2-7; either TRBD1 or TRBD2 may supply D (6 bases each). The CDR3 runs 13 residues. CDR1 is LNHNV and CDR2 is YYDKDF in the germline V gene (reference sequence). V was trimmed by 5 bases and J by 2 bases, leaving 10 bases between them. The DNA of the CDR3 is TGTGCCACCAGCGGAGGGGGGCCCTACGAGCAGTACGTC. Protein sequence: CATSGGGPYEQYV.

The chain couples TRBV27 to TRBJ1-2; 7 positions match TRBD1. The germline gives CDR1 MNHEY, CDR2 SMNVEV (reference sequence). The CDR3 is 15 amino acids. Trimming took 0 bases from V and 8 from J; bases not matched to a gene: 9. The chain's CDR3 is CASSLSGTVLLGYTF. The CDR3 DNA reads TGTGCCAGCAGTTTATCTGGGACAGTCCTTCTGGGCTACACCTTC.

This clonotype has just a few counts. CDR3 in DNA: TGTGCCAGCAGCCCTGTTCCCCCCCTGAGGGCCCAGAACACCGGGGAGCTGTTTTTT. Its protein product is CASSPVPPLRAQNTGELFF. The rearrangement links TRBV7-8 to TRBJ2-2; tentatively, D is TRBD2 (5 bases). Trimming shortened V by 5 bases and J by 1 base, and 23 bases separated the two germline ends. The CDR3 spans 19 residues. Looked up from germline, CDR1 is SGHVS and CDR2 is FQNEAQ.

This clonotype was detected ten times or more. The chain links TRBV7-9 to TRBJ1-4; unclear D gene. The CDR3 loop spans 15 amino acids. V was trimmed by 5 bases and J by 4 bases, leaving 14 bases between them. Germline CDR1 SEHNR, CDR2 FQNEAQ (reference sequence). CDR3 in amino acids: CASSPRRADNEKLFF. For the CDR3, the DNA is TGTGCCAGCAGCCCTAGACGAGCAGATAATGAAAAACTGTTTTTT.

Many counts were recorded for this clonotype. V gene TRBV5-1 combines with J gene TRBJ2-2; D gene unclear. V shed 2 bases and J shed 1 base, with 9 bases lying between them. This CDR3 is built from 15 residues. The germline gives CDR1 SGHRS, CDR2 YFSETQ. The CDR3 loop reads CASSFTRRNTGELFF. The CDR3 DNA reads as TGCGCCAGCAGCTTTACCCGAAGGAACACCGGGGAGCTGTTTTTT. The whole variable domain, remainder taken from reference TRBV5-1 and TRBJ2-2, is KAGVTQTPRYLIKTRGQQVTLSCSPISGHRSVSWYQQTPGQGLQFLFEYFSETQRNKGNFPGRFSGRQFSNSRSEMNVSTLELGDSALYLCASSFTRRNTGELFFGEGSRLTVL.

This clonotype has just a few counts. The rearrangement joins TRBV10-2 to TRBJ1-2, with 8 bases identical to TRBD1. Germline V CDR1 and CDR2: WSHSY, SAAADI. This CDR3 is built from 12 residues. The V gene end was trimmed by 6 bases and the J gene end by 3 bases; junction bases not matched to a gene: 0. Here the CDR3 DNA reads TGCGCCAGCAGACAGGGGGACTATGGCTACACCTTC. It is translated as CASRQGDYGYTF.

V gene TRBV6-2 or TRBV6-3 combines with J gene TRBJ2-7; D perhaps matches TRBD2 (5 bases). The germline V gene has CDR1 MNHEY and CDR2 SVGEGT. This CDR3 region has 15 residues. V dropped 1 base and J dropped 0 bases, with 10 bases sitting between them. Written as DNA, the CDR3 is TGTGCCAGCAGTTACTTACCGGGGAGCTCCTACGAGCAGTACTTC. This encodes CASSYLPGSSYEQYF.

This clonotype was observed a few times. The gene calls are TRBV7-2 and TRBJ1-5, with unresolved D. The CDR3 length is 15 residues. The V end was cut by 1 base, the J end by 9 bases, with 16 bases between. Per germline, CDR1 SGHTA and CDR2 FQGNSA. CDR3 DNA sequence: TGTGCCAGCAGCTTAGGAGAAGGTGACATGGGGCCCCAGCATTTT. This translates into CASSLGEGDMGPQHF.

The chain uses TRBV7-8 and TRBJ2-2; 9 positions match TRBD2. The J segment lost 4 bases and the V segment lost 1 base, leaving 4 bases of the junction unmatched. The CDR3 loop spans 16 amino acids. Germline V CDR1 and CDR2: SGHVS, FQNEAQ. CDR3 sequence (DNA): TGTGCCAGCAGCTTAGTTAGCGGGGGAGGCACCGGGGAGCTGTTTTTT. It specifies CASSLVSGGGTGELFF.

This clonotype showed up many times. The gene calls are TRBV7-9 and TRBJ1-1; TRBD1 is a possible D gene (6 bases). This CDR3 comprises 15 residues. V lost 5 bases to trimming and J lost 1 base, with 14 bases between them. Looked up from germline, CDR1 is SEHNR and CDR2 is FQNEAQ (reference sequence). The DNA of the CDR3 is TGTGCCAGCAGCCGGACAGCTACGAAGAACACTGAAGCTTTCTTT. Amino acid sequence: CASSRTATKNTEAFF.

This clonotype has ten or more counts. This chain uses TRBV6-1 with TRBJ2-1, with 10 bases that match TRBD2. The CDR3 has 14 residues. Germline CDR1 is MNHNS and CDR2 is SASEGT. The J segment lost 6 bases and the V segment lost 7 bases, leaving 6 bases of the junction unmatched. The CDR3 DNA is TGTGCCAGCATCCGGGCTAGCGGGGGCAATGAGCAGTTCTTC. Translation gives CASIRASGGNEQFF.

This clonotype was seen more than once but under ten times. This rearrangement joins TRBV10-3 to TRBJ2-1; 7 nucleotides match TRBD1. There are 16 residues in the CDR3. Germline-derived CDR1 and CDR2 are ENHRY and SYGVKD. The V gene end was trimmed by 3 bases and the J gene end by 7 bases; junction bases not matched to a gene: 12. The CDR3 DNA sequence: TGTGCCATCAGTGACCTGACAGGGAAATTCTGGAATGAGCAGTTCTTC. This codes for CAISDLTGKFWNEQFF.

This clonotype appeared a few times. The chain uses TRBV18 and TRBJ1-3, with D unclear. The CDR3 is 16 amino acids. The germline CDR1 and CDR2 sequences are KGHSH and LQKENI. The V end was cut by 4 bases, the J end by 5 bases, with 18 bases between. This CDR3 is CASSRLQDPMRNTIYF. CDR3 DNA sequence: TGTGCCAGCTCACGCCTCCAGGACCCAATGAGAAACACCATATATTTT.

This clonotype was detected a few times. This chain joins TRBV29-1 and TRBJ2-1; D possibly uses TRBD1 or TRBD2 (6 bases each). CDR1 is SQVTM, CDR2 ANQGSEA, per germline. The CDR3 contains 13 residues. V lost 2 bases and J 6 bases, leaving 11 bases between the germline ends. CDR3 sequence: CSVEKGGPNEQFF. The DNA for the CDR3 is TGCAGCGTTGAAAAGGGGGGCCCCAATGAGCAGTTCTTC.